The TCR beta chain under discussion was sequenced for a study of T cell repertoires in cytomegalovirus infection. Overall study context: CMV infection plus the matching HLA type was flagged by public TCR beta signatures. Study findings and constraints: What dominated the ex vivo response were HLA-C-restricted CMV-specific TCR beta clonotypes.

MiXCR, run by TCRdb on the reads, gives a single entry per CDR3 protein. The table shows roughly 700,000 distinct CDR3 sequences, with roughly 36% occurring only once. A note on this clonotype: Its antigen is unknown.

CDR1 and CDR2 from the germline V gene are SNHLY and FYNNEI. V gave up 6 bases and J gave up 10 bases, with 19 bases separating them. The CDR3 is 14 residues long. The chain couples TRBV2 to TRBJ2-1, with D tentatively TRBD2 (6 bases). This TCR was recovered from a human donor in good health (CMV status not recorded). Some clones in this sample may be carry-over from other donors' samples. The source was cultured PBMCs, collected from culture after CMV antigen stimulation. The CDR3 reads CASSRTLLASEQFF. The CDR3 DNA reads TGTGCCAGCAGCCGTACGTTACTAGCAAGCGAGCAGTTCTTC.